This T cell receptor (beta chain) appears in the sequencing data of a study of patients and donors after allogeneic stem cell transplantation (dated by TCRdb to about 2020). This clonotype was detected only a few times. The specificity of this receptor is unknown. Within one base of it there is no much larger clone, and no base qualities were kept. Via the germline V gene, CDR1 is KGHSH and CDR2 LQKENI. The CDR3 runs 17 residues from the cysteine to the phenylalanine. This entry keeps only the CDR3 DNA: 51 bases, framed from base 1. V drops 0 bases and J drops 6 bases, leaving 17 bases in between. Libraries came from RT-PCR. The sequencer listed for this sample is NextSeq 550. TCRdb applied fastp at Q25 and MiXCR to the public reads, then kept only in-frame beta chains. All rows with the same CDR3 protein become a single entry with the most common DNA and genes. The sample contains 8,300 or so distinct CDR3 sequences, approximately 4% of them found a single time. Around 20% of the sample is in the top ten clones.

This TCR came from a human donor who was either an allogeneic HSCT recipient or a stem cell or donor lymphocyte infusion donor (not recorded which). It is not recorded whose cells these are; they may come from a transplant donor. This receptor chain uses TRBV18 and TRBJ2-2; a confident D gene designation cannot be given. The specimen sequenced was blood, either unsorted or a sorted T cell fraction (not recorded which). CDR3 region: CASSPPGTYTISGELFF. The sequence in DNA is TGTGCCAGCTCACCACCTGGAACATACACGATCTCCGGGGAGCTGTTTTTT.